Listed below are T cell receptor beta chains from one sample, sequenced in a study of blood T cell repertoires in COVID-19. Only in-frame clones appear in the TCRdb table, and some are missing; sequencing was by immunoSEQ multiplex PCR. The sample carries over 150,000 clones, approximately 84% recorded once. The material sequenced was peripheral blood. These receptors came from an older woman with COVID-19, enrolled during active disease. CDR3s include the opening cysteine and the closing phenylalanine or tryptophan. D genes are given only for firm matches. A row's size may be missing; if present it is once, few, many or a size class.

j_gene: TRBJ1-4; abundance: -; v_gene: TRBV5-8; d_gene: -; len: 13; CDR3aa: CASSGTDSEKLFF; CDR3nt: TGTGCCAGCAGCGGGACGGACAGTGAAAAACTGTTTTTT
j_gene: TRBJ2-2; abundance: -; v_gene: TRBV7-3; d_gene: TRBD2; len: 17; CDR3aa: CASSASGLAGVAGELFF; CDR3nt: TGTGCCAGCAGCGCCTCGGGACTAGCGGGAGTGGCTGGGGAGCTGTTTTTT
j_gene: TRBJ1-2; abundance: -; v_gene: TRBV2; d_gene: -; len: 13; CDR3aa: CASLRGGPYGYTF; CDR3nt: TGTGCCAGCCTACGGGGGGGACCCTATGGCTACACCTTC
j_gene: TRBJ2-5; abundance: -; v_gene: TRBV14; d_gene: TRBD1; len: 15; CDR3aa: CASSQRTGGKETQYF; CDR3nt: TGTGCCAGCAGCCAACGCACAGGGGGCAAAGAGACCCAGTACTTC
j_gene: TRBJ1-2; abundance: few; v_gene: TRBV19; d_gene: TRBD1; len: 15; CDR3aa: CASSIRTGGLYGYTF; CDR3nt: TGTGCCAGTAGTATCCGGACAGGGGGCCTCTATGGCTACACCTTC
j_gene: TRBJ1-1; abundance: -; v_gene: TRBV18; d_gene: -; len: 16; CDR3aa: CASSPPGTFMNTEAFF; CDR3nt: TGTGCCAGCTCACCACCGGGGACATTTATGAACACTGAAGCTTTCTTT
j_gene: TRBJ2-4; abundance: -; v_gene: TRBV19; d_gene: TRBD2; len: 16; CDR3aa: CASSFGLALAKNIQYF; CDR3nt: TGCGCCAGTAGTTTCGGACTAGCGTTAGCCAAAAACATTCAGTACTTC
j_gene: TRBJ1-1; abundance: -; v_gene: TRBV10-3; d_gene: -; len: 14; CDR3aa: CAISAGFLNTEAFF; CDR3nt: TGTGCCATCAGTGCAGGATTTTTGAACACTGAAGCTTTCTTT
j_gene: TRBJ1-5; abundance: -; v_gene: TRBV3-1/TRBV3-2; d_gene: TRBD1; len: 15; CDR3aa: CASSQDRTGLQPQHF; CDR3nt: TGTGCCAGCAGCCAAGATCGGACAGGGCTTCAGCCCCAGCATTTT
j_gene: TRBJ1-3; abundance: -; v_gene: TRBV4-1; d_gene: -; len: 14; CDR3aa: CASSQDRVLDTIYF; CDR3nt: TGCGCCAGCAGCCAAGATAGAGTGTTGGACACCATATATTTT
j_gene: TRBJ2-5; abundance: -; v_gene: TRBV4-1; d_gene: TRBD2; len: 15; CDR3aa: CASSQVASGGGTQYF; CDR3nt: TGCGCCAGCAGCCAAGTGGCTAGCGGGGGGGGGACCCAGTACTTC
j_gene: TRBJ1-1; abundance: -; v_gene: TRBV25-1; d_gene: -; len: 12; CDR3aa: CASSELGAGAFF; CDR3nt: TGTGCCAGCAGTGAATTGGGAGCCGGGGCTTTCTTT
j_gene: TRBJ2-1; abundance: -; v_gene: TRBV6-5; d_gene: TRBD2; len: 15; CDR3aa: CASSPSGSDYNEQFF; CDR3nt: TGTGCCAGCAGTCCTAGCGGGAGTGACTACAATGAGCAGTTCTTC
j_gene: TRBJ2-1; abundance: -; v_gene: TRBV24-1; d_gene: TRBD2; len: 19; CDR3aa: CATSDRTSGGPSSYNEQFF; CDR3nt: TGTGCCACCAGTGATCGGACTAGCGGGGGCCCAAGCTCCTACAATGAGCAGTTCTTC
j_gene: TRBJ2-2; abundance: -; v_gene: TRBV18; d_gene: TRBD1; len: 15; CDR3aa: CASSSTGAGTGELFF; CDR3nt: TGTGCCAGCTCATCGACAGGGGCAGGCACCGGGGAGCTGTTTTTT
j_gene: TRBJ1-1; abundance: -; v_gene: TRBV5-1; d_gene: -; len: 13; CDR3aa: CASGLQQNTEAFF; CDR3nt: TGCGCCAGCGGTTTACAGCAGAACACTGAAGCTTTCTTT
j_gene: TRBJ1-1; abundance: -; v_gene: TRBV12-3/TRBV12-4; d_gene: -; len: 11; CDR3aa: CASRGGTEAFF; CDR3nt: TGTGCCAGCCGGGGGGGCACTGAAGCTTTCTTT
j_gene: TRBJ1-3; abundance: -; v_gene: TRBV19; d_gene: -; len: 14; CDR3aa: CASSVQGYGNTIYF; CDR3nt: TGTGCCAGTAGTGTACAGGGTTATGGAAACACCATATATTTT
j_gene: TRBJ1-1; abundance: -; v_gene: TRBV7-8; d_gene: -; len: 13; CDR3aa: CASSLGEGTEAFF; CDR3nt: TGTGCCAGCAGCTTAGGTGAGGGCACTGAAGCTTTCTTT
j_gene: TRBJ1-1; abundance: -; v_gene: TRBV19; d_gene: -; len: 14; CDR3aa: CASSIDGSGTEAFF; CDR3nt: TGTGCCAGTAGTATAGATGGCAGCGGGACTGAAGCTTTCTTT
j_gene: TRBJ2-1; abundance: -; v_gene: TRBV6-4; d_gene: -; len: 15; CDR3aa: CASSDEAGPYNEQFF; CDR3nt: TGTGCCAGCAGTGACGAGGCGGGACCCTACAATGAGCAGTTCTTC
j_gene: TRBJ2-1; abundance: -; v_gene: TRBV3-1/TRBV3-2; d_gene: -; len: 18; CDR3aa: CASSQDKGAGTGWNEQFF; CDR3nt: TGTGCCAGCAGCCAAGATAAGGGTGCGGGAACTGGTTGGAATGAGCAGTTCTTC
j_gene: TRBJ2-1; abundance: -; v_gene: TRBV5-4; d_gene: TRBD2; len: 16; CDR3aa: CASSLDGGRVGNEQFF; CDR3nt: TGTGCCAGCAGCTTGGATGGCGGGAGGGTAGGTAATGAGCAGTTCTTC
j_gene: TRBJ2-1; abundance: -; v_gene: TRBV2; d_gene: TRBD2; len: 16; CDR3aa: CASRLAFTSGVVEQFF; CDR3nt: TGTGCCAGCAGGCTCGCGTTCACTAGCGGGGTAGTTGAGCAGTTCTTC
j_gene: TRBJ2-1; abundance: -; v_gene: TRBV7-3; d_gene: TRBD2; len: 17; CDR3aa: CASSPRSGRGPYNEQFF; CDR3nt: TGTGCCAGCAGCCCTCGAAGCGGGAGGGGTCCTTACAATGAGCAGTTCTTC
j_gene: TRBJ1-2; abundance: -; v_gene: TRBV6-5; d_gene: -; len: 15; CDR3aa: CASRRGRQSNYGYTF; CDR3nt: TGTGCCAGCCGAAGGGGGAGACAGTCTAACTATGGCTACACCTTC
j_gene: TRBJ1-1; abundance: -; v_gene: TRBV7-3; d_gene: -; len: 14; CDR3aa: CASSPLGGASGAFF; CDR3nt: TGTGCCAGCAGCCCCCTGGGGGGGGCGTCGGGAGCTTTCTTT
j_gene: TRBJ1-3; abundance: -; v_gene: TRBV5-8; d_gene: -; len: 15; CDR3aa: CASSTRTVSGNTIYF; CDR3nt: TGTGCCAGCAGCACCCGGACAGTCTCTGGAAACACCATATATTTT
j_gene: TRBJ2-6; abundance: -; v_gene: TRBV5-8; d_gene: -; len: 17; CDR3aa: CASSLVGPSTGANVLTF; CDR3nt: TGTGCCAGCAGCTTGGTGGGGCCCTCCACCGGGGCCAACGTCCTGACTTTC
j_gene: TRBJ1-5; abundance: -; v_gene: TRBV5-6; d_gene: -; len: 14; CDR3aa: CASSLRGGQQPQHF; CDR3nt: TGTGCCAGCAGCTTGAGGGGGGGGCAACAGCCCCAGCATTTT
j_gene: TRBJ2-3; abundance: -; v_gene: TRBV27; d_gene: TRBD2; len: 14; CDR3aa: CASSPGLAGGGQYF; CDR3nt: TGTGCCAGCAGTCCGGGACTAGCGGGGGGCGGCCAGTATTTT
j_gene: TRBJ2-7; abundance: -; v_gene: TRBV19; d_gene: -; len: 16; CDR3aa: CASSIGGAPNSYEQYF; CDR3nt: TGTGCCAGTAGTATAGGCGGGGCACCTAACTCCTACGAGCAGTACTTC
j_gene: TRBJ1-1; abundance: -; v_gene: TRBV29-1; d_gene: -; len: 12; CDR3aa: CSVGQGNTEAFF; CDR3nt: TGCAGCGTTGGGCAGGGGAACACTGAAGCTTTCTTT
j_gene: TRBJ1-1; abundance: once; v_gene: TRBV29-1; d_gene: -; len: 13; CDR3aa: CSTLGELNTEAFF; CDR3nt: TGCAGCACCCTCGGGGAATTGAACACTGAAGCTTTCTTT
j_gene: TRBJ1-1; abundance: few; v_gene: TRBV19; d_gene: TRBD1; len: 12; CDR3aa: CATQTGIAEAFF; CDR3nt: TGTGCCACCCAGACAGGGATCGCTGAAGCTTTCTTT
j_gene: TRBJ1-1; abundance: -; v_gene: TRBV3-1/TRBV3-2; d_gene: -; len: 15; CDR3aa: CASSQDWKGAAGAFF; CDR3nt: TGTGCCAGCAGCCAAGATTGGAAAGGGGCGGCCGGAGCTTTCTTT
j_gene: TRBJ1-5; abundance: -; v_gene: TRBV19; d_gene: TRBD1; len: 13; CDR3aa: CASRPRQGRPQHF; CDR3nt: TGTGCCAGTAGGCCCCGACAGGGGAGGCCCCAGCATTTT
j_gene: TRBJ1-3; abundance: -; v_gene: TRBV6-6; d_gene: TRBD1; len: 15; CDR3aa: CASRGGQGTGNTIYF; CDR3nt: TGTGCCAGCAGGGGGGGACAGGGTACTGGAAACACCATATATTTT
j_gene: TRBJ1-1; abundance: -; v_gene: TRBV7-9; d_gene: -; len: 13; CDR3aa: CASSQDRNTEAFF; CDR3nt: TGTGCCAGCAGCCAGGACAGGAACACTGAAGCTTTCTTT
j_gene: TRBJ1-1; abundance: -; v_gene: TRBV20-1; d_gene: TRBD1; len: 11; CDR3aa: CSARTGAEAFF; CDR3nt: TGCAGTGCCCGAACAGGGGCTGAAGCTTTCTTT
j_gene: TRBJ1-2; abundance: -; v_gene: TRBV18; d_gene: -; len: 14; CDR3aa: CASSPKQGLYGYTF; CDR3nt: TGTGCCAGCTCACCTAAACAGGGTCTCTATGGCTACACCTTC
j_gene: TRBJ1-6; abundance: few; v_gene: TRBV6-5; d_gene: TRBD1; len: 14; CDR3aa: CASRSQGAKSPLHF; CDR3nt: TGTGCCAGCAGATCGCAGGGGGCCAAGTCACCCCTCCACTTT
j_gene: TRBJ2-7; abundance: once; v_gene: TRBV7-3; d_gene: -; len: 14; CDR3aa: CASSLLGRAYEQYF; CDR3nt: TGTGCCAGCAGCTTACTTGGCAGGGCCTACGAGCAGTACTTC
j_gene: TRBJ1-2; abundance: -; v_gene: TRBV19; d_gene: TRBD1; len: 16; CDR3aa: CASSIAGQGGYYGYTF; CDR3nt: TGTGCCAGTAGTATAGCTGGACAGGGAGGATATTATGGCTACACCTTC
j_gene: TRBJ1-5; abundance: -; v_gene: TRBV27; d_gene: TRBD1; len: 17; CDR3aa: CASSPISGTGVFQPQHF; CDR3nt: TGTGCCAGCAGTCCAATTTCCGGGACAGGGGTATTTCAGCCCCAGCATTTT
j_gene: TRBJ1-2; abundance: -; v_gene: TRBV18; d_gene: TRBD1; len: 16; CDR3aa: CASHSGQGVSNYGYTF; CDR3nt: TGTGCCAGCCACTCGGGACAGGGGGTGTCTAACTATGGCTACACCTTC
j_gene: TRBJ2-3; abundance: -; v_gene: TRBV29-1; d_gene: -; len: 15; CDR3aa: CSVETGLLDTDTQYF; CDR3nt: TGCAGCGTTGAAACCGGACTACTTGACACAGATACGCAGTATTTT